The 14 T cell receptor beta chains in this list originate from one sample, sequenced in a study of blood T cells in healthy people across ages (dated by TCRdb to the mid-2010s). Library construction relied on 5' RACE. Reads for this sample came from an Illumina HiSeq 2500. A second PCR of roughly 7 to 11 cycles was run with a J-beta primer mix and a sample-barcoded 5' primer. The public sequencing data were trimmed at Q25 with fastp and processed into clonotypes with MiXCR by TCRdb, which kept only in-frame beta chains. CDR3 protein sequences are deduplicated, and each keeps its most common genes and DNA. Across this sample there are 500,000 to 650,000 distinct CDR3 sequences, with roughly a quarter seen only once. The ten largest clones take up 3% to 4.5% of the sample. The same data also went into a second study, on T cells of mothers and their children.

Sequences were obtained from blood. The source is a boy aged 2-9 years in good health.

This clonotype was seen more than once but under ten times. The chain carries TRBV7-9 and TRBJ2-7; possibly TRBD1 or TRBD2 for D (5 bases each). Deletions cut 5 bases from V and 1 base from J, with 27 bases between. CDR3 length: 19 residues. The germline CDR1 and CDR2 sequences are SEHNR and FQNEAQ (reference sequence). The CDR3 here is CASSPHAGANSLLSYEQYF. The DNA of the CDR3 is TGTGCCAGCAGCCCCCATGCCGGGGCTAACTCCCTATTATCCTACGAGCAGTACTTC. The whole variable domain, remainder taken from reference TRBV7-9 and TRBJ2-7, is DTGVSQNPRHKITKRGQNVTFRCDPISEHNRLYWYRQTLGQGPEFLTYFQNEAQLEKSRLLSDRFSAERPKGSFSTLEIQRTEQGDSAMYLCASSPHAGANSLLSYEQYFGPGTRLTVT.

The chain recombines TRBV6-5 with TRBJ2-5; 11 positions match TRBD2. The CDR3 is made up of 15 amino acids. V trimming: 10 bases; J trimming: 7 bases; junction bases outside the gene matches: 14. The germline CDR1 and CDR2 sequences are MNHEY and SVGAGI. The CDR3 nucleotides read TGTGCCACCGGGGGGACTAGCGGACCTCCGGGGACCCAGTACTTC. Translation gives CATGGTSGPPGTQYF.

This clonotype was detected once. The rearrangement uses TRBV15 and TRBJ1-2; 10 bases are shared with TRBD1. The CDR3 extends over 14 amino acids. The germline V gene encodes CDR1 LNHNV and CDR2 YYDKDF (reference sequence). The junction had 4 bases not matched to a gene; V was cut back by 3 bases and J by 6 bases. CDR3 amino acids: CATSRDRGAHGYTF. The CDR3 DNA reads as TGTGCCACCAGCAGGGACAGGGGGGCTCATGGCTACACCTTC.

The V call is TRBV7-3, the J call TRBJ2-3; D is perhaps TRBD2 (6 bases). With 2 bases removed from V and 2 bases from J, the gap between germline ends came to 14 bases. The length of the CDR3 is 16 residues. In germline, CDR1 is SGHTA, CDR2 FQGTGA. The CDR3: CASSLGPGGFTDTQYF. CDR3 sequence (DNA): TGTGCCAGCAGCTTAGGCCCCGGAGGGTTCACAGATACGCAGTATTTT.

This clonotype was counted a few times. V and J are TRBV24-1 and TRBJ2-7; TRBD1 matches at 8 bases. Germline V gene lookup returns CDR1 KGHDR and CDR2 SFDVKD. V shed 4 bases and J 2 bases; nucleotides not matched to a gene: 6. The CDR3 is 15 amino acids. In DNA form, the CDR3 reads TGTGCCACCAGTGAGACCGGGACAGGCCCCTACGAGCAGTACTTC. It codes for CATSETGTGPYEQYF.

The chain couples TRBV25-1 to TRBJ1-2, with D possibly being TRBD1 (5 bases). V dropped 3 bases and J dropped 2 bases, with 7 bases sitting between them. CDR1 and CDR2 (germline): MGHDK, SYGVNS. The CDR3 runs to 13 residues. The CDR3 sequence is CASSDQGNYGYTF. The CDR3, as DNA: TGTGCCAGCAGTGATCAGGGAAACTATGGCTACACCTTC.

This CDR3 is CASSPPWAETQYF. The CDR3 nucleotides are TGTGCCAGCTCACCCCCCTGGGCGGAGACCCAGTACTTC. V usage is TRBV18 and J usage is TRBJ2-5; D is ambiguous. CDR1 and CDR2 from the germline V gene are KGHSH and LQKENI. The V end lost 3 bases, the J end lost 5 bases, and 10 bases lay between the germline ends. This CDR3 has 13 amino acids.

The chain recombines TRBV29-1 with TRBJ2-1; 10 bases are a match to TRBD1. Judging by the DNA end, TRBJ2-7 fits better; the J call may be wrong. The CDR3 has 13 residues. Germline V CDR1 and CDR2: SQVTM, ANQGSEA. The chain's CDR3 is CSVRDRGLGEQYF. CDR3 bases: TGCAGCGTCCGGGACAGGGGACTTGGCGAGCAGTACTTC.

As concerns this clonotype: At one of its ends the junction is not consistent with the germline gene, which may arise from a read error. The CDR3 region is CASSFRLASTGELFF. The CDR3 DNA is TGTGCCAGCAGCTTCAGACTAGCGAGCACCGGGGAGTTGTTTTTT. The chain joins TRBV5-5 to TRBJ2-2; 8 positions match TRBD2. This CDR3 has 15 residues. The germline gives CDR1 SGHKS, CDR2 YYEKEE (reference sequence).

The rearrangement uses TRBV6-2 or TRBV6-3 and TRBJ2-5; 10 bases line up with TRBD2. The J call may be faulty, since TRBJ2-7 better matches the DNA end. Germline lookup yields CDR1 MNHEY and CDR2 SVGEGT. This CDR3 is 14 amino acids long. The CDR3 region has the DNA TGTGCCAGCGGGCTTCTAGCGGGAGCCTACGAGCAGTACTTC. Encoded protein: CASGLLAGAYEQYF.

The chain combines TRBV29-1 with TRBJ2-7; 8 nucleotides match TRBD2. In germline, CDR1 is SQVTM, CDR2 ANQGSEA. The junction had 17 bases not matched to a gene; V was cut back by 7 bases and J by 0 bases. The CDR3 is 17 residues long. CDR3 sequence (DNA): TGCAGCGCCCGAGTGGGGGCTAGCGGGTATGGCTCCTACGAGCAGTACTTC. Encoded protein: CSARVGASGYGSYEQYF.

The chain uses TRBV6-1 and TRBJ2-3; no firm D call. The length of the CDR3 is 12 residues. Trimming left V 1 base short and J 5 bases short, with 4 bases between. Germline lookup yields CDR1 MNHNS and CDR2 SASEGT. CDR3 sequence: CASSEGVDTQYF. The CDR3 DNA sequence: TGTGCCAGCAGTGAAGGGGTAGATACGCAGTATTTT.

The chain couples TRBV12-3 or TRBV12-4 to TRBJ1-1; D is perhaps TRBD1 (6 bases). The ends were cut back, 4 bases at V and 11 bases at J, with 11 bases in the middle. CDR3 size: 11 residues. In DNA form, the CDR3 reads TGTGCCAGCAGTTCGGGGACAAGGGCTTTCTTT. Encoded protein: CASSSGTRAFF.

V and J are TRBV20-1 and TRBJ2-5; the match to TRBD2 covers 10 bases. The V and J ends lost 6 bases and 4 bases, in that order; junction bases with no gene match: 11. The CDR3 extends over 15 amino acids. The germline V gene has CDR1 DFQATT and CDR2 SNEGSKA (reference sequence). In nucleotides, the CDR3 is TGCAGTGCCCCGCCTACTAGCGGGGCCACAGAGACCCAGTACTTC. Its translation is CSAPPTSGATETQYF.